This T cell receptor (beta chain) was found in a study of immune evolution from preneoplasia to lung adenocarcinoma (dated by TCRdb to the early 2020s). Some background on the complete study: HLA loss of heterozygosity was seen in about 7%, 15% and 30% of AIS, MIA and ADC lesions, and in no AAH lesions. The study used immune gene expression, TCR sequencing and multiplex immunofluorescence to profile the immune contexture of lung adenocarcinoma precursors and invasive adenocarcinoma. According to the study, about 100 samples were used for TCR sequencing. Resected precursor lesions (AAH, AIS, MIA) and invasive adenocarcinomas were compared against paired morphologically normal lung tissue. POLYSOLVER was used to infer Class I HLA alleles from exome data, while LOHHLA was used to detect allele-specific HLA loss. The sample size depended on which specimens were available, not on a prior power calculation. The immune data were combined with whole exome sequencing and methylation data from the same cohort of nodules. In total, the cohort included roughly 53 patients with pulmonary nodules, all of whom underwent surgical resection. The TCR sequencing data were obtained from about 51 patients. General study outcomes and caveats: The highest T cell clonality was observed in KRAS-mutant nodules compared with EGFR-mutant or double wild-type lesions. Findings were based on association rather than direct causation; larger cohorts with long-term follow-up and longitudinal biopsies were deemed needed. The highest clonality was observed in normal lung, whereas higher T cell density and diversity but lower clonality appeared to be present in later-stage lesions. Because all patients were from Japan and China, applicability to Western populations was uncertain. Normal lung had the highest top T cell clone frequencies, which appeared to decline progressively from AAH through AIS, MIA and invasive adenocarcinoma.

The germline V gene yields MNHNS for CDR1 and SASEGT for CDR2. The CDR3 holds 14 amino acids from the cysteine to the phenylalanine. Only the CDR3 region is kept as DNA, spanning 42 bases read in frame from base 1. V ends up 6 bases short and J 2 bases short, with an unmatched junction base count of 5. Between the mid-2010s and the late 2010s, the patients underwent resection in either Japan or China. The histologic diagnosis of each case was independently confirmed on H&E slides by two lung cancer pathologists. To enrich premalignant or tumor cells for nucleic acid extraction, macro-dissection was performed after pathologic assessment. DNA was isolated from FFPE tissue using the AllPrep DNA/RNA FFPE Kit. Using the immunoSEQ hsTCRbeta Kit, TCR beta CDR3 regions were sequenced from DNA. In the authors' own workflow: The ImmunoSEQ Analyzer was used to analyse the TCR sequencing data. T cell clonality was defined as 1 minus Pielou's evenness, calculated on productive rearrangements. The inverse Simpson index, applied to productive templates, was used to measure T cell diversity. T cell density was defined as TCR beta template counts normalized to usable DNA, with usable DNA estimated by amplification and sequencing of housekeeping genes. Two-sided Kruskal-Wallis tests were used to compare TCR metrics across histologic stages. The table was pulled from immuneACCESS by TCRdb, which kept in-frame rearrangements only. Such tables lose some clones; where checked, under half of the loss comes from unresolved V genes, and the rest has no known cause. V, J and clone size are taken as reported in that table, and D and trimming were inferred from the DNA itself. This sample lists 8,500 to 14,000 clones; about nine tenths were detected once. The ten largest account for roughly 3.6% of the sample.

About this clone: Its antigen is still unknown. No much larger clonotype is one base removed from it; base qualities were not supplied.

The sequence was obtained from a person between 70 and 80 years old with invasive lung adenocarcinoma. Sequencing was carried out using FFPE invasive lung adenocarcinoma tissue. Per the publication, the cell subset or site label means: frankly invasive lung adenocarcinoma (ADC). This chain joins TRBV6-1 to TRBJ2-5; TRBD2 fits 8 bases in the junction. The CDR3: CASSGGLVQETQYF. The DNA sequence reads TGTGCCAGCAGCGGGGGACTAGTGCAAGAGACCCAGTACTTC.